This T cell receptor (beta chain) was sequenced in a study of response to subunit inactivated influenza vaccine. TCRdb re-derived calls from the RT-PCR reads in MiXCR, one entry per CDR3 protein. The sample lists about 650,000 distinct CDR3 sequences; 15% to 18% were seen once. General study results and limits: It was suggested by the authors that few new T cells are recruited by each seasonal influenza vaccination.

The table lists this clonotype with a few counts. Its antigen is undetermined. The source was PBMCs from blood, collected less than 13 days after vaccination. The sequence was obtained from a man over 45 who received an inactivated influenza vaccine.

The CDR3 nucleotides are TGTGCCAGCACCTATGGGGGGGGTGGCTACACCTTC. Protein sequence: CASTYGGGGYTF. The chain is built from TRBV12-3 or TRBV12-4 and TRBJ1-2; tentatively, D is TRBD1 (5 bases). This CDR3 comprises 12 residues. V gave up 7 bases and J gave up 7 bases, with 13 bases separating them.